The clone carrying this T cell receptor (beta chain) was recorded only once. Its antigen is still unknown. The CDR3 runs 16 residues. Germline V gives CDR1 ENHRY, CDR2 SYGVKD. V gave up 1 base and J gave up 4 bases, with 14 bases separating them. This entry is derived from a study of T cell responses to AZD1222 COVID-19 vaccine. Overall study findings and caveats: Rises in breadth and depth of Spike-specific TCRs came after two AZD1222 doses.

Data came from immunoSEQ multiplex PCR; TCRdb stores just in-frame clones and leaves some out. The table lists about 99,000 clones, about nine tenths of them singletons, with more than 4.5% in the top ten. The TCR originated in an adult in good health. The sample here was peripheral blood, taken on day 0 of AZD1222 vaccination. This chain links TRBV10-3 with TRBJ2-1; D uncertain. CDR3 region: CAISEFDTLAYNEQFF. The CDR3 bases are TGTGCCATCAGTGAGTTTGACACCCTGGCGTACAATGAGCAGTTCTTC.